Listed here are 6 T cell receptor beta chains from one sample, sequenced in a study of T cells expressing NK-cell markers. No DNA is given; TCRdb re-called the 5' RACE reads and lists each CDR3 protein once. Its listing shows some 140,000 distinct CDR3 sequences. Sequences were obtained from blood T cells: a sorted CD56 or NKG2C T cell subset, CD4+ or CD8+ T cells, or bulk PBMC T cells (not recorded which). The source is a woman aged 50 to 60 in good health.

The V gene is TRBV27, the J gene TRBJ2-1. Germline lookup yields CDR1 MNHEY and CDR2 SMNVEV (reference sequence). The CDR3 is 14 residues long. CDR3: CASSFGVKWDEQFF.

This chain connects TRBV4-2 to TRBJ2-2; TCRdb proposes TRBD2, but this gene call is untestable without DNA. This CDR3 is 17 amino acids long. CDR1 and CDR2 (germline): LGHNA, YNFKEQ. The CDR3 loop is CASSQEGLAGGAGELFF.

The CDR3: CASSPLRTGSGNEQFF. This chain joins TRBV11-3 and TRBJ2-1; the TCRdb D gene call, TRBD1, has no DNA to confirm it. CDR1 and CDR2 (germline): SGHNT, YENEEA. This CDR3 region has 16 residues.

The CDR3 loop is CASSVEGVQTPSNEQFF. The chain employs TRBV9 and TRBJ2-1; TCRdb reports TRBD1, a call that lacks DNA to check it against. Germline V gives CDR1 SGDLS, CDR2 YYNGEE. This CDR3 is 17 amino acids long.

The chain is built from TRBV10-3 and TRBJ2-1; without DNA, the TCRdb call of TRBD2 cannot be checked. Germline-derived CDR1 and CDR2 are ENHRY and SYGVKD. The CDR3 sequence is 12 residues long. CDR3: CAISGQQREQFF.

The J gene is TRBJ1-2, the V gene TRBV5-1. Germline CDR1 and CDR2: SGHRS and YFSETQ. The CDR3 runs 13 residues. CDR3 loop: CASSFSLLYGYTF.